The next 13 T cell receptor beta chains were all read from a single sample in a study of glioma-infiltrating T cells after dendritic cell vaccination. The method was immunoSEQ multiplex PCR; TCRdb's version includes in-frame clones alone and lacks a portion of them. Found here are fewer than 85,000 clones, approximately 80% of them singletons; the top ten hold around 2.3%. The sample here was blood, taken before dendritic cell vaccination. The receptors stem from a human donor with glioblastoma.

The gene calls are TRBV6-6 and TRBJ1-1; D remains unclear. The CDR3 runs 13 residues. CDR1 and CDR2 from the germline V gene are MNHNY and SVGAGI (reference sequence). V was clipped by 4 bases and J by 1 base, with 7 bases between them. This CDR3 is CASSLLGNTEAFF. CDR3 nucleotide sequence: TGTGCCAGCAGTTTACTCGGGAACACTGAAGCTTTCTTT.

This clone was counted a single time. The chain combines TRBV28 with TRBJ1-5; D may be TRBD1 (5 bases). CDR1 MDHEN and CDR2 SYDVKM come from the germline V gene. V lost 2 bases and J lost 5, with 10 bases in between. The CDR3 sequence is 14 residues long. CDR3 sequence reads: CASSLGGRYQPQHF. DNA of the CDR3: TGTGCCAGCAGTTTAGGGGGGAGGTATCAGCCCCAGCATTTT.

This chain joins TRBV5-6 and TRBJ2-1, with TRBD1 matching over 10 bases. Germline assignment: CDR1 SGHDT and CDR2 YYEEEE. CDR3 size: 16 residues. Germline trimming cut 0 bases from V and 0 bases from J; bases unmatched to any gene: 0. The CDR3 loop reads CASSLGQGASYNEQFF. CDR3 sequence (DNA): TGTGCCAGCAGCTTGGGACAGGGGGCCTCCTACAATGAGCAGTTCTTC.

The V call is TRBV2, the J call TRBJ2-7; the match to TRBD1 covers 8 bases. Germline V lookup: CDR1 SNHLY, CDR2 FYNNEI. CDR3 length: 14 residues. J was trimmed by 3 bases and V by 5 bases; bases with no gene match: 6. CDR3 in amino acids: CASSPTGVFYEQYF. The CDR3 DNA reads TGTGCCAGCAGTCCGACAGGGGTCTTCTACGAGCAGTACTTC.

This chain joins TRBV18 and TRBJ2-3, with D maybe TRBD1 (5 bases). The CDR3 runs to 13 residues. The germline V gene encodes CDR1 KGHSH and CDR2 LQKENI. V was shortened by 0 bases and J by 8 bases, with 9 bases between the two germline ends. The CDR3 bases are TGTGCCAGCTCACCACCAGGGGTGGGTACGCAGTATTTT. This codes for CASSPPGVGTQYF.

The V call is TRBV19, the J call TRBJ1-2; 10 bases agree with TRBD1. CDR1 and CDR2 from the germline V gene are LNHDA and SQIVND (reference sequence). The CDR3 has 15 amino acids. Losses at the gene ends were 9 bases for V and 2 bases for J; bases not matched to a gene: 9. The CDR3 DNA sequence: TGTGCCAGCCAGGCCGGGGGACAGGGGAACTATGGCTACACCTTC. It yields the protein CASQAGGQGNYGYTF.

The J gene is TRBJ2-5, the V gene TRBV6-6; 9 bases align to TRBD1. The CDR3 contains 13 residues. The germline gives CDR1 MNHNY, CDR2 SVGAGI (reference sequence). The V and J ends lost 6 bases and 5 bases, in that order; junction bases with no gene match: 4. CDR3 in amino acids: CASRGQGRETQYF. As DNA, the CDR3 is TGTGCCAGCAGAGGACAGGGGCGGGAGACCCAGTACTTC.

This CDR3 reads CASSFSTDQPQHF. The CDR3 DNA reads TGTGCCAGCAGCTTTTCAACAGATCAGCCCCAGCATTTT. This rearrangement joins TRBV7-9 to TRBJ1-5; D unresolved. CDR1 is SEHNR, CDR2 FQNEAQ, per germline (reference sequence). V was trimmed by 3 bases and J by 5 bases, leaving 8 bases between them. This CDR3 region has 13 residues.

This clone was seen just once. Within the sample, other DNA sequences also encode this same CDR3. The chain couples TRBV6-5 to TRBJ1-2; TRBD1 might be the D (6 bases). The CDR3 has 16 amino acids. The germline CDR1 and CDR2 sequences are MNHEY and SVGAGI. Deletions cut 0 bases from V and 2 bases from J, with 13 bases between. The CDR3 DNA follows: TGTGCCAGCAGTTACTCCTACAGGGCCTTAAACTATGGCTACACCTTC. It translates to CASSYSYRALNYGYTF.

This chain's CDR3 is CASSTPGPRGSTQYF. The CDR3 nucleotides are TGTGCCAGTAGCACTCCGGGTCCCAGGGGGTCGACGCAGTATTTT. V gene TRBV19 combines with J gene TRBJ2-3; TRBD1 matches 7 bases. This CDR3 has 15 amino acids. The V segment lost 6 bases and the J segment 9 bases; nucleotides outside the gene matches: 15. The V gene's germline CDR1 is LNHDA and CDR2 SQIVND (reference sequence). The full variable domain, rest sourced from reference TRBV19 and TRBJ2-3, is DGGITQSPKYLFRKEGQNVTLSCEQNLNHDAMYWYRQDPGQGLRLIYYSQIVNDFQKGDIAEGYSVSREKKESFPLTVTSAQKNPTAFYLCASSTPGPRGSTQYFGPGTRLTVL.

The chain joins TRBV6-5 to TRBJ1-2, with 11 positions matching TRBD1. CDR1 and CDR2 from the germline V gene are MNHEY and SVGAGI. The V and J ends lost 5 bases and 3 bases, in that order; junction bases with no gene match: 5. This CDR3 is built from 15 residues. CDR3 sequence (DNA): TGTGCCAGCAGTCCTGGGACAGGGGGGCACTATGGCTACACCTTC. Its translation is CASSPGTGGHYGYTF.

This clone was counted a few times. The chain uses TRBV2 and TRBJ2-7, with a possible D match to TRBD2 (5 bases). The CDR3 is made up of 12 amino acids. Germline CDR1 reads SNHLY; CDR2 reads FYNNEI. V was clipped by 6 bases and J by 7 bases, with 13 bases between them. CDR3 nucleotide sequence: TGTGCCAGCAGCTACGGGAAAACAGAGCAGTACTTC. This encodes CASSYGKTEQYF.

In its sample, this clone was seen a few times. The V and J genes are TRBV6-1 and TRBJ1-5; D is unclear. Deletions cut 3 bases from V and 4 bases from J, with 13 bases between. Germline CDR1 MNHNS, CDR2 SASEGT. CDR3 length equals 15 residues. Here the CDR3 DNA reads TGTGCCAGCAGTGATCGGAGCAGCGCAAATCAGCCCCAGCATTTT. Its protein is CASSDRSSANQPQHF.